This TCR beta chain derives from a study of tumor-infiltrating lymphocytes in primary liver carcinoma. Study in general: The patients had histopathologically diagnosed primary liver carcinoma, and their disease was treated by surgical resection. Subjects consisted of male and female patients aged 30 to 69 years. General study results and limits: The samples were not sorted (they were bulk), so CD4+ and CD8+ repertoires were not compared.

Worth noting for this clonotype: As yet, its antigen is unknown.

A constant-region primer primed TCR beta cDNA synthesis from around 500 ng of total RNA. Library construction for TCR beta comprised three nested multiplex PCR rounds performed with slightly modified ARM-PCR. TRBV1-TRBV30 forward and Cbeta reverse primers drove the first two roughly 10-cycle rounds. TCRdb reprocessed the multiplex PCR reads via MiXCR and lists one record per CDR3 protein. The sample includes a few hundred thousand distinct CDR3 sequences, nearly 60% seen only once; the top ten take approximately 15%. Germline DNA was also extracted, and blood RNA derived from unsorted whole blood. The CDR3 spans 13 residues. V was cut by 8 bases and J by 2 bases, with 13 bases left in between. Germline values: CDR1 MDHEN, CDR2 SYDVKM.

Sequencing was carried out using peripheral blood. The chain joins TRBV28 to TRBJ2-7, with D unclear. This receptor was obtained from a woman younger than 45 with primary liver carcinoma and hepatitis B virus infection. The CDR3 coding sequence is TGTGCCAGCGGTGAACAGAGTACCTACGAGCAGTACTTC. Its protein is CASGEQSTYEQYF.